This T cell receptor (beta chain) is drawn from a study of beta chain features in type 1 diabetes. As for this clone: Its specificity is unknown.

Findings of the study overall: Moderate yet significant TCRB CDR3 shortening was seen in Type 1 diabetes patients in all four CD4+ subsets.

Germline CDR1 and CDR2: GTSNPN and SVGIG (reference sequence). The CDR3 length is 13 residues. V was pared by 0 bases and J by 2 bases, with 8 bases between. Every bit of the isolated RNA underwent reverse transcription, so sequencing read expressed TCRB transcripts. Samples of naive, central memory and regulatory T cells yielded a mean of about 3.57 million reads. The method was immunoSEQ multiplex PCR; TCRdb's version includes in-frame clones alone and lacks a portion of them. The repertoire holds about 300,000 clones, with 13% as singletons. The source is a woman in her late teens or twenties with type 1 diabetes. This rearrangement joins TRBV30 to TRBJ2-7; tentative D call: TRBD1 (6 bases). Material for sequencing was naive CD4+ T cells from blood. CDR3 DNA: TGTGCCTGGAGTGTACAGGGCGCCTACGAGCAGTACTTC. As protein: CAWSVQGAYEQYF.